The rows below give T cell receptor beta chains drawn from one sample of a study of cytomegalovirus exposure and HLA in healthy donors. The method was immunoSEQ multiplex PCR; TCRdb's version includes in-frame clones alone and lacks a portion of them. The sample holds roughly 170,000 clones, about four fifths seen once. Sequenced material: PBMCs. All receptors derive from a man younger than 40 in good health and CMV-seronegative. Both conserved end residues are part of each CDR3. The D gene is left open where the match is weak. Size values are once, few and many counts, or a class for expanded clones, and some rows have none.

d_call j_call clone_size v_call cdr3_nt cdr3_aa
TRBD1 TRBJ1-2 . TRBV5-1 TGCGCCAGCAGTCGGGACAGGGGACGGAACTATGGCTACACCTTC CASSRDRGRNYGYTF
. TRBJ1-5 . TRBV19 TGTGCCAGTAGTGCTCAGGGATTTCGGCCCCAGCATTTT CASSAQGFRPQHF
. TRBJ1-2 once TRBV2 TGTGCCAGCAGTCTCTCTCGGGGGGGCGCGGCCTATGGCTACACCTTC CASSLSRGGAAYGYTF
TRBD2 TRBJ2-5 . TRBV5-4 TGTGCCAGCAGCCCCAGACTAGCGGGAGGGGGAGAGACCCAGTACTTC CASSPRLAGGGETQYF
. TRBJ2-7 once TRBV7-9 TGTTCCAGCAGCCCCTACTTAGAGCTCCCCTCCTACGAGCAGTACTTC CSSSPYLELPSYEQYF
. TRBJ1-1 . TRBV1 TGCACCAGCAGCCCCCGGGCAGGGTGCACTGAAGCTTTCTTT CTSSPRAGCTEAFF
TRBD1 TRBJ1-2 . TRBV6-5 TGTGCCAGCAGTCCTTATACAGGGGACTATGGCTACACCTTC CASSPYTGDYGYTF
. TRBJ2-7 . TRBV30 TGTGCCTGGAGCCGTGGGGGCAGGGCCTACGAGCAGTACTTC CAWSRGGRAYEQYF
. TRBJ2-7 . TRBV10-2 TGCGCCAGCAGCGGACAGATACTCTCCTACGAGCAGTACTTC CASSGQILSYEQYF
TRBD1 TRBJ2-7 . TRBV7-2 TGTGCCAGCAGCTTAGGAGGGGGCTGGTACGAGCAGTACTTC CASSLGGGWYEQYF
. TRBJ1-1 . TRBV10-1 TGCGCCAGCAGTTGGGCCACTGAAGCTTTCTTT CASSWATEAFF
. TRBJ1-2 . TRBV2 TGTGCCAGCAGTTCGACAGGCGGTTATGGCTACACCTTC CASSSTGGYGYTF
. TRBJ2-7 . TRBV5-4 TGTGCCAGCAGCTTGCCAGGGCCCTACGAGCAGTACTTC CASSLPGPYEQYF
. TRBJ1-1 few TRBV10-2 TGCGCCAGCAAGTTGAGGGTGGGCACTGAAGCTTTCTTT CASKLRVGTEAFF
TRBD1 TRBJ2-7 . TRBV19 TGTGCCAGTAGTGCGAGACAGGGGGCGGAGGGATACGAGCAGTACTTC CASSARQGAEGYEQYF
. TRBJ2-7 . TRBV7-9 TGTGCCAGCAGCGGACCCGACTACGAGCAGTACTTC CASSGPDYEQYF
TRBD2 TRBJ2-7 . TRBV12-5 TGTGCTAGTGGGAAAGGGACTAGCGGGAGTTTGTACGAGCAGTACTTC CASGKGTSGSLYEQYF
TRBD1 TRBJ1-2 . TRBV6-1 TGTGCCAGCACGATCGGACAGGGGGACTACTATGGCTACACCTTC CASTIGQGDYYGYTF
TRBD2 TRBJ2-7 . TRBV7-6 TGTGCCAGCAGCCTAGTGGGGGGGGGAGAGCAGTACTTC CASSLVGGGEQYF
. TRBJ2-5 . TRBV7-6 TGTGCCAGCAGCTTAGACCTCACTCAGACCCAGTACTTC CASSLDLTQTQYF
TRBD1 TRBJ2-7 . TRBV29-1 TGCAGCGTTGCTTGGGACAGACCAGTGGAGCAGTACTTC CSVAWDRPVEQYF
. TRBJ2-2 once TRBV10-2 TGCGCCAGCAGCCGCCTAGCGCCTAGAGACACCGGGGAGCTGTTTTTT CASSRLAPRDTGELFF
. TRBJ2-1 . TRBV5-1 TGCGCCAGCAGCTTGGGGCTGTCTTACAATGAGCAGTTCTTC CASSLGLSYNEQFF
. TRBJ2-1 . TRBV20-1 TGCAGTGCTTTGGACAGCAATGAGCAGTTCTTC CSALDSNEQFF
. TRBJ2-3 . TRBV7-2 TGTGCCAGCAGCTTAGTTGGAGGGTCGACAGATACGCAGTATTTT CASSLVGGSTDTQYF
TRBD1 TRBJ1-1 . TRBV29-1 TGCAGCGTTCCTCCAGGCTGGGACAGCTCGAACACTGAAGCTTTCTTT CSVPPGWDSSNTEAFF
TRBD1 TRBJ1-1 once TRBV19 TGTGCCAGTAGTACCCTTCACTCCGGGACAGGGGAAACTGAAGCTTTCTTT CASSTLHSGTGETEAFF
. TRBJ1-5 . TRBV27 TGTGCCAGCAGTTTATCACTTCAGCCCCAGCATTTT CASSLSLQPQHF
. TRBJ1-2 . TRBV4-1 TGTGCCAGCAGCCAAGATGCCGGGGGTCACTATGGCTACACCTTC CASSQDAGGHYGYTF
TRBD2 TRBJ2-3 . TRBV9 TGTGCCAGCAGCGTAGTGGCTAGCGGGTACGCAGATACGCAGTATTTT CASSVVASGYADTQYF
TRBD2 TRBJ2-3 . TRBV9 TGTGCCAGCAGCCCCCGGGGGGGGACAGATACGCAGTATTTT CASSPRGGTDTQYF
. TRBJ2-1 . TRBV9 TGTGCCAGCAGCGTAGAGTTGCGCTGGACTATCGAGCGCCCCTACAATGAGCAGTTCTTC CASSVELRWTIERPYNEQFF
. TRBJ2-1 few TRBV7-2 TGTGCCAGCAGCTTAGGAGGGGGGGGACCGGATGAGCAGTTCTTC CASSLGGGGPDEQFF
. TRBJ2-7 . TRBV5-1 TGCGCCAGCAGCTTGGCGGCAGGGGCGGCTCGCGAGCAGTACTTC CASSLAAGAAREQYF
. TRBJ2-1 . TRBV2 TGTGCCAGCCAGGGGTTCTCCTACAATGAGCAGTTCTTC CASQGFSYNEQFF
TRBD2 TRBJ2-7 . TRBV7-3 TGTGCCAGCAGCTTACGGCTAGCGGGATCCTACGAGCAGTACTTC CASSLRLAGSYEQYF
. TRBJ2-2 . TRBV6-5 TGTGCCAGCACCTCGACCGGGGAGCTGTTTTTT CASTSTGELFF
TRBD1 TRBJ1-2 . TRBV29-1 TGCAGCGTTGTTTTTATCGGACAGGGGATTACGGATGGCTACACCTTC CSVVFIGQGITDGYTF
TRBD1 TRBJ2-1 . TRBV7-9 TGTGCCAGCAGCTTAGGGAGGACAGGGTTCGAGCGGGTAAATGAGCAGTTCTTC CASSLGRTGFERVNEQFF
TRBD1 TRBJ2-2 . TRBV2 TGTGCCAGCAGCGTACAGGGGGGTTTCGCCGGGGAGCTGTTTTTT CASSVQGGFAGELFF
TRBD1 TRBJ1-2 . TRBV18 TGTGCCAGCTCGCCCCCAGGGGGCTATGGCTACACCTTC CASSPPGGYGYTF
. TRBJ2-3 . TRBV5-1 TGCGCCAGCAGCTTGGGAGGGAGCTCACCCTCAGATACGCAGTATTTT CASSLGGSSPSDTQYF
. TRBJ1-6 . TRBV27 TGTGCCAGCAGTTTAACAGGGACCAGCTCCTATAATTCACCCCTCCACTTT CASSLTGTSSYNSPLHF
. TRBJ2-3 . TRBV7-3 TGTGCCAGCAGCCCCCTTGCAGCGGGTGGCACAGATACGCAGTATTTT CASSPLAAGGTDTQYF
TRBD2 TRBJ2-3 . TRBV6-1 TGTGCCAGCAGAGAGGCGGGAGGGCGAACAGATACGCAGTATTTT CASREAGGRTDTQYF
. TRBJ2-3 . TRBV30 TGTGCCTGGCTTCGAGTAGATACGCAGTATTTT CAWLRVDTQYF
TRBD1 TRBJ2-7 . TRBV28 TGTGCCAGCAGTTCTCCTGGGACAGAATTGGTCCAGCAGTACTTC CASSSPGTELVQQYF
TRBD2 TRBJ2-3 . TRBV10-1 TGCGCCAGCAGTGACCACTATGGGACTAGCGGAGATCAGTATTTT CASSDHYGTSGDQYF
. TRBJ1-2 . TRBV5-8 TGTGCCAGCTTGGTAGGGAGTTACTATGGCTACACCTTC CASLVGSYYGYTF
TRBD2 TRBJ2-7 . TRBV5-1 TGCGCCAGCAGCTTGGGAATTGTAGCGGGGTCCTACGAGCAGTACTTC CASSLGIVAGSYEQYF
. TRBJ1-3 . TRBV19 TGTGCCAGTCGTATTCAGGGTCCTGGAAACACCATATATTTT CASRIQGPGNTIYF
TRBD2 TRBJ2-7 . TRBV5-1 TGCGCCAGCAGCCCGCGGACTAGCGGGGGGGCCGGGGACGAGCAGTACTTC CASSPRTSGGAGDEQYF
. TRBJ2-3 . TRBV28 TGTGCCAGCAGTCAGGACTCGCCAGATACGCAGTATTTT CASSQDSPDTQYF
. TRBJ1-4 . TRBV28 TGTGCCAGCAGTGATCGAAGCCAGGGGAGAGAAAAACTGTTTTTT CASSDRSQGREKLFF